A single sample is the source of the 9 T cell receptor beta chains below, sequenced in a study of blood T cells in healthy people across ages. The use of a sample-barcoded 5' primer and a J-beta primer mix characterized a second PCR of roughly 7 to 11 cycles. TCRdb processed the 5' RACE reads anew with MiXCR; each CDR3 protein has one entry. This table holds approximately 1,000,000 distinct CDR3 sequences, roughly 45% found once. The sequenced sample consisted of blood. These receptors were taken from a woman aged 55-70 years in good health.

The gene calls are TRBV25-1 and TRBJ2-5; TRBD2 aligns across 8 bases. CDR1 MGHDK and CDR2 SYGVNS come from the germline V gene. The CDR3 totals 14 residues. The J segment lost 6 bases and the V segment lost 3 bases, leaving 6 bases of the junction unmatched. In DNA, the CDR3 is TGTGCCAGCAGTGACCCGACTAGCGTTAAGACCCAGTACTTC. Translated: CASSDPTSVKTQYF.

V is TRBV20-1 and J is TRBJ2-5; D is unresolved. Germline-derived CDR1 and CDR2 are DFQATT and SNEGSKA (reference sequence). This CDR3 is built from 13 residues. V gave up 3 bases and J gave up 4 bases, with 12 bases separating them. The CDR3 nucleotides read TGCAGTGCTAGCGACCAAATTAGAGAGACCCAGTACTTC. This gives the protein CSASDQIRETQYF.

As regards this clonotype: One end of the junction is discordant with germline, which a read error may explain. The gene calls are TRBV29-1 and TRBJ2-5; D remains ambiguous. The CDR3 has 14 residues. Germline CDR1 and CDR2: SQVTM and ANQGSEA. CDR3 in DNA: TGCAGCGTTGTGGGGTGGACCAGACAAGAGACCCGGTACTTC. The encoded protein is CSVVGWTRQETRYF.

This clonotype has just a few counts. The rearrangement links TRBV29-1 to TRBJ2-1; 9 bases map to TRBD1. CDR1 is SQVTM, CDR2 ANQGSEA, per germline. The CDR3 totals 14 residues. DNA of the CDR3: TGCATCTTATACAGGGGGCGAAACTACAATGAGCAGTTCTTC. Translating gives CILYRGRNYNEQFF.

The chain combines TRBV3-1 with TRBJ2-5; D might be TRBD2 (5 bases). In germline, CDR1 is LGHDT, CDR2 YNNKEL (reference sequence). The CDR3 spans 16 residues. The V and J ends lost 1 base and 1 base respectively, with 13 bases between them. CDR3 protein: CASSQGIGGGQETQYF. The CDR3, as DNA: TGTGCCAGCAGCCAAGGTATAGGAGGAGGCCAAGAGACCCAGTACTTC.

This clonotype has more than one count but fewer than ten. The genes are TRBV27 and TRBJ2-7; D remains unclear. Trimming stripped 2 bases from V and 4 bases from J, with 15 bases between. Germline V gene lookup returns CDR1 MNHEY and CDR2 SMNVEV (reference sequence). The CDR3 is 15 residues long. As DNA, the CDR3 is TGTGCCAGCAGTTTAGCCTCTGCCTTGGGTTACGAGCAGTACTTC. It yields the protein CASSLASALGYEQYF.

The V call is TRBV9, the J call TRBJ2-4; the D gene is possibly TRBD2 (6 bases). The DNA matches TRBJ2-7 better at its end, which makes the J call doubtful. Per germline, CDR1 SGDLS and CDR2 YYNGEE. CDR3 length: 15 amino acids. CDR3 residues: CASSASGAGAYEQYF. The CDR3 DNA sequence: TGTGCCAGCAGCGCCTCTGGAGCGGGCGCCTACGAGCAGTACTTC.

This chain links TRBV6-1 with TRBJ2-5; 12 bases are shared with TRBD2. Germline-derived CDR1 and CDR2 are MNHNS and SASEGT. The V and J ends lost 9 bases and 11 bases, in that order; junction bases with no gene match: 13. The CDR3 totals 14 residues. The CDR3 loop is CASKRTSGNNEQYF. In nucleotides, the CDR3 is TGTGCCAGTAAACGGACTAGCGGGAACAATGAGCAGTACTTC.

This clonotype was picked up a small number of times. The rearrangement uses TRBV12-3 or TRBV12-4 and TRBJ2-7; D ambiguous. CDR3 length: 15 residues. Between the trimmed V and J ends, which lost 5 bases and 0 bases, there was a span of 14 bases. CDR3 protein: CASSDRAVASYEQYF. The CDR3 DNA sequence: TGTGCCAGCAGTGACCGGGCCGTCGCCTCCTACGAGCAGTACTTC.